This is a list of T cell receptor beta chains from one sample in a study of blood T cell repertoires in COVID-19. The table came from immunoSEQ multiplex PCR; TCRdb's copy has only in-frame clones and leaves some out. The data contain under 20,000 clones, more than 65% of them seen just once; the ten biggest clones take up over 15%. Sequenced input: peripheral blood. The source is a man in his 70s with COVID-19, enrolled during active disease. The CDR3 runs from the conserved cysteine through the conserved F or W. Fields, in order: CDR3 protein, CDR3 DNA, D gene, clone size, J gene, V gene. D genes are given only for firm matches. Where a row states a size, it is once, few, many or the class of an expanded clone; other rows omit it.

CDR3: CASSYAGMNTEAFF; DNA: TGTGCCAGCAGTTACGCGGGAATGAACACTGAAGCTTTCTTT; D: NA; size: NA; J: TRBJ1-1; V: TRBV6-2/TRBV6-3
CDR3: CASSRLVAKNIQYF; DNA: TGTGCCAGCAGCCGGTTGGTAGCCAAAAACATTCAGTACTTC; D: NA; size: NA; J: TRBJ2-4; V: TRBV5-6
CDR3: CASIRKWDTSSYNEQFF; DNA: TGTGCCAGCATTCGAAAGTGGGACACCAGCTCCTACAATGAGCAGTTCTTC; D: NA; size: NA; J: TRBJ2-1; V: TRBV2
CDR3: CASGLVNRDYSPLHF; DNA: TGTGCTAGTGGTTTGGTAAACAGGGACTACTCACCCCTCCACTTT; D: NA; size: NA; J: TRBJ1-6; V: TRBV12-5
CDR3: CASSASGWGAKNIQYF; DNA: TGTGCCAGCAGCGCCTCGGGGTGGGGAGCCAAAAACATTCAGTACTTC; D: NA; size: few; J: TRBJ2-4; V: TRBV7-3
CDR3: CASSLSDISSGEKLFF; DNA: TGTGCCAGCAGTTTATCCGATATTTCCTCGGGTGAAAAACTGTTTTTT; D: NA; size: NA; J: TRBJ1-4; V: TRBV6-5
CDR3: CASSQGGSTYEQYF; DNA: TGTGCCAGCAGCCAAGGTGGCAGTACCTACGAGCAGTACTTC; D: NA; size: NA; J: TRBJ2-7; V: TRBV4-2
CDR3: CASSVGQGTNTGELFF; DNA: TGTGCCAGCAGCGTCGGACAGGGAACGAACACCGGGGAGCTGTTTTTT; D: TRBD1; size: NA; J: TRBJ2-2; V: TRBV9
CDR3: CASSGTGFGYTF; DNA: TGTGCCAGCAGCGGGACAGGGTTTGGCTACACCTTC; D: TRBD1; size: NA; J: TRBJ1-2; V: TRBV5-6
CDR3: CAWSVGGGYTF; DNA: TGTGCCTGGAGTGTAGGGGGCGGCTACACCTTC; D: TRBD1; size: NA; J: TRBJ1-2; V: TRBV30
CDR3: CASATGRRSQHF; DNA: TGTGCCAGCGCCACAGGGCGGAGGTCCCAGCATTTT; D: NA; size: NA; J: TRBJ1-5; V: TRBV28
CDR3: CSATPGGRGNTIYF; DNA: TGCAGCGCCACTCCGGGAGGGCGGGGAAACACCATATATTTT; D: NA; size: NA; J: TRBJ1-3; V: TRBV29-1
CDR3: CASSSSGSAYEQYF; DNA: TGTGCCAGCAGCAGTAGCGGGAGCGCCTACGAGCAGTACTTC; D: TRBD2; size: NA; J: TRBJ2-7; V: TRBV27
CDR3: CASSSKPGTAYGYTF; DNA: TGTGCCAGCAGTTCTAAACCCGGGACAGCCTATGGCTACACCTTC; D: TRBD1; size: NA; J: TRBJ1-2; V: TRBV27
CDR3: CASSGQGAGIDEQYF; DNA: TGCGCCAGCAGCGGCCAGGGGGCAGGTATTGACGAGCAGTACTTC; D: TRBD1; size: NA; J: TRBJ2-7; V: TRBV5-1
CDR3: CASSLSRASGRAMTGELFF; DNA: TGTGCCAGCAGCCTCTCGAGGGCTAGCGGGAGGGCCATGACCGGGGAGCTGTTTTTT; D: TRBD2; size: NA; J: TRBJ2-2; V: TRBV7-7
CDR3: CASNGGRGDTQYF; DNA: TGTGCCAGCAACGGGGGGCGAGGAGATACGCAGTATTTT; D: NA; size: NA; J: TRBJ2-3; V: TRBV9
CDR3: CASSQGRELYEQYF; DNA: TGTGCCAGCAGCCAAGGACGGGAGCTTTACGAGCAGTACTTC; D: NA; size: NA; J: TRBJ2-7; V: TRBV3-1/TRBV3-2
CDR3: CASSEAVRAGANVLTF; DNA: TGTGCCAGCAGTGAAGCAGTGAGGGCTGGGGCCAACGTCCTGACTTTC; D: NA; size: NA; J: TRBJ2-6; V: TRBV6-1
CDR3: CAIRVSSGQPQHF; DNA: TGTGCCATTCGGGTCTCCTCGGGGCAGCCCCAGCATTTT; D: NA; size: once; J: TRBJ1-5; V: TRBV10-3
CDR3: CASSLTGSTDYRYTF; DNA: TGTGCCAGCAGCTTAACGGGCAGTACTGACTATCGCTACACCTTC; D: NA; size: few; J: TRBJ1-2; V: TRBV7-3
CDR3: CASSLDRGKPQHF; DNA: TGTGCCAGCAGCTTAGACAGGGGAAAGCCCCAGCATTTT; D: TRBD1; size: NA; J: TRBJ1-5; V: TRBV7-2
CDR3: CASRLKMERAYNEQFF; DNA: TGTGCCAGCAGACTAAAGATGGAGCGGGCTTACAATGAGCAGTTCTTC; D: NA; size: NA; J: TRBJ2-1; V: TRBV2
CDR3: CAWSFSGMGTDTQYF; DNA: TGTGCCTGGAGTTTTAGCGGGATGGGCACAGATACGCAGTATTTT; D: TRBD2; size: NA; J: TRBJ2-3; V: TRBV30
CDR3: CASSLGRREQYF; DNA: TGCGCCAGCAGCTTGGGAAGGAGGGAGCAGTACTTC; D: NA; size: few; J: TRBJ2-7; V: TRBV5-1
CDR3: CASSLGGGTQYF; DNA: TGTGCCAGCAGCTTAGGCGGTGGTACGCAGTATTTT; D: NA; size: NA; J: TRBJ2-3; V: TRBV7-2
CDR3: CASRAGTGDKQYF; DNA: TGTGCCAGCAGGGCCGGGACAGGAGACAAGCAGTACTTC; D: TRBD1; size: NA; J: TRBJ2-7; V: TRBV6-5
CDR3: CASRETGGGYFEKLFF; DNA: TGTGCCAGCAGAGAAACAGGGGGAGGGTATTTTGAAAAACTGTTTTTT; D: TRBD1; size: NA; J: TRBJ1-4; V: TRBV2
CDR3: CASSEPSGTFEKLFF; DNA: TGTGCCAGCAGTGAACCCTCGGGGACATTCGAAAAACTGTTTTTT; D: NA; size: NA; J: TRBJ1-4; V: TRBV6-1
CDR3: CAWTPRTGFGEAFF; DNA: TGTGCCTGGACGCCCCGGACAGGGTTTGGGGAAGCTTTCTTT; D: TRBD1; size: few; J: TRBJ1-1; V: TRBV30
CDR3: CASSREYNEQFF; DNA: TGTGCCAGCAGCCGGGAATACAATGAGCAGTTCTTC; D: NA; size: NA; J: TRBJ2-1; V: TRBV7-9
CDR3: CASGFLTDNQPQHF; DNA: TGTGCTAGTGGTTTTTTGACAGACAATCAGCCCCAGCATTTT; D: NA; size: NA; J: TRBJ1-5; V: TRBV12-5
CDR3: CASSQDGKGEIYGYTF; DNA: TGCGCCAGCAGCCAAGATGGGAAGGGGGAAATCTATGGCTACACCTTC; D: NA; size: NA; J: TRBJ1-2; V: TRBV4-3
CDR3: CASSHLGQGREKLFF; DNA: TGTGCCAGCAGCCACCTGGGACAGGGGAGGGAAAAACTGTTTTTT; D: TRBD1; size: NA; J: TRBJ1-4; V: TRBV4-2
CDR3: CASSTGTLSGNTIYF; DNA: TGTGCCAGCAGTACAGGGACGCTCTCTGGAAACACCATATATTTT; D: NA; size: NA; J: TRBJ1-3; V: TRBV2
CDR3: CASSQDSSSGGNNEQFF; DNA: TGCGCCAGCAGCCAAGATAGTAGCAGCGGGGGGAACAATGAGCAGTTCTTC; D: TRBD2; size: NA; J: TRBJ2-1; V: TRBV4-1
CDR3: CASSPTGGTYEQYF; DNA: TGCGCCAGCAGCCCGACAGGGGGCACCTACGAGCAGTACTTC; D: TRBD1; size: NA; J: TRBJ2-7; V: TRBV5-1